Each of the 28 T cell receptor beta chains below was sequenced from the same sample in a study of spatial heterogeneity in lung cancer. In TCRdb, the 5' RACE reads were re-called with MiXCR into one record per CDR3 protein. Of 70,000 to 90,000 distinct CDR3 sequences listed, about 14% are singletons. Time point indicated: sample taken at primary tumor resection. Tumor, nontumor lung or frozen PBMC supplied whole RNA, sequenced without sorting. The starting material was PBMCs, obtained at surgery. All receptors come from a male donor with early-stage non-small cell lung cancer.

This clonotype appeared a few times. This sequence joins TRBV3-1 and TRBJ1-2; possibly TRBD1 for D (6 bases). The CDR3 is 18 amino acids. The germline V gene has CDR1 LGHDT and CDR2 YNNKEL (reference sequence). V lost 3 bases, J lost 2 bases, and 22 bases lay in between. Here the CDR3 reads CASSQGPGQLTWNYGYTF. For the CDR3, the DNA is TGTGCCAGCAGCCAGGGGCCGGGACAATTAACCTGGAACTATGGCTACACCTTC.

The chain has TRBV20-1 and TRBJ1-2; D is perhaps TRBD1 (6 bases). Trimming removed 3 bases from V and 8 bases from J, with 25 bases in between. Germline loops: CDR1 DFQATT, CDR2 SNEGSKA (reference sequence). The CDR3 is made up of 16 amino acids. CDR3: CSASPPQDGLGGGYTF. Here the CDR3 DNA reads TGCAGTGCTAGTCCTCCTCAAGACGGGCTCGGGGGCGGCTACACCTTC.

This clonotype turned up a few times. The chain recombines TRBV20-1 with TRBJ2-3, with D possibly matching TRBD1 (5 bases). The length of the CDR3 is 13 residues. The germline V and J ends were trimmed by 5 bases and 2 bases, with 11 bases remaining between them. The germline CDR1 and CDR2 sequences are DFQATT and SNEGSKA (reference sequence). The CDR3 DNA is TGCAGTGCTCTTGGGGCCAACACAGATACGCAGTATTTT. Translating gives CSALGANTDTQYF.

The chain carries TRBV30 and TRBJ1-5; 8 positions match TRBD1. The junction had 5 bases not matched to a gene; V was cut back by 3 bases and J by 4 bases. From germline, CDR1 is GTSNPN and CDR2 SVGIG (reference sequence). There are 14 residues in the CDR3. DNA of the CDR3: TGTGCCTGGAGCCCCGGGACAGGTAATCAGCCCCAGCATTTT. It encodes CAWSPGTGNQPQHF.

The chain has TRBV7-3 and TRBJ1-1; D is possibly TRBD1 (5 bases). This CDR3 spans 14 amino acids. CDR1 SGHTA and CDR2 FQGTGA come from the germline V gene. The V gene lost 5 bases and the J gene lost 1 base, with 11 bases spanning the gap. In DNA form, the CDR3 reads TGTGCCAGCAGCCCCAAGGGGCAGAACACTGAAGCTTTCTTT. This codes for CASSPKGQNTEAFF.

This clonotype has just a few counts. This sequence joins TRBV27 and TRBJ1-1; D perhaps matches TRBD1 (6 bases). CDR3 length: 14 amino acids. Germline CDR1 is MNHEY and CDR2 is SMNVEV (reference sequence). The V end lost 3 bases, the J end lost 4 bases, and 12 bases lay between the germline ends. The CDR3 loop reads CASSFSGASTEAFF. Here the CDR3 DNA reads TGTGCCAGCAGTTTTTCAGGGGCTAGCACTGAAGCTTTCTTT.

This clonotype was seen a handful of times. CDR3 bases: TGCAGTGCTAGAGATCACATCACTAGCACAGATACGCAGTATTTT. The encoded protein is CSARDHITSTDTQYF. V and J are TRBV20-1 and TRBJ2-3; unclear D gene. CDR1 is DFQATT, CDR2 SNEGSKA, per germline (reference sequence). The V gene lost 0 bases and the J gene lost 0 bases, with 10 bases spanning the gap. The CDR3 is made up of 15 amino acids.

This clonotype has just a few counts. V usage is TRBV7-2 and J usage is TRBJ2-1; 9 bases agree with TRBD2. Germline values: CDR1 SGHTA, CDR2 FQGNSA. The CDR3 runs to 14 residues. Trimming cost V 2 bases and J 6 bases; bases outside gene matches: 2. CDR3 in DNA: TGTGCCAGCAGCTTATTGACTAGCGGCAATGAGCAGTTCTTC. This sequence encodes CASSLLTSGNEQFF.

In its sample, this clonotype was seen many times. The chain combines TRBV7-2 with TRBJ2-2, with D possibly matching TRBD2 (5 bases). The ends were cut back, 5 bases at V and 0 bases at J, with 10 bases in the middle. The CDR3 sequence is 15 residues long. Germline CDR1 is SGHTA and CDR2 is FQGNSA. The CDR3: CASSRDPANTGELFF. DNA for the CDR3: TGTGCCAGCAGCCGGGATCCCGCGAACACCGGGGAGCTGTTTTTT.

This clonotype was counted between two and nine times. V and J are TRBV12-3 or TRBV12-4 and TRBJ1-1; 8 nucleotides agree with TRBD1. This CDR3 is built from 13 residues. The V segment lost 9 bases and the J segment 5 bases; nucleotides outside the gene matches: 8. CDR3 sequence: CASRPGGRTEAFF. CDR3 bases: TGTGCCAGTCGACCAGGGGGCAGGACTGAAGCTTTCTTT.

The table lists this clonotype with many counts. This chain uses TRBV27 with TRBJ2-3, with a tentative D call TRBD2 (6 bases). Germline V gene data show CDR1 as MNHEY and CDR2 as SMNVEV (reference sequence). This CDR3 spans 16 amino acids. V was cut by 4 bases and J by 1 base, with 15 bases left in between. CDR3 in DNA: TGTGCCAGCAGTTCCAGACTAGGCTACGGCACAGATACGCAGTATTTT. Its translation: CASSSRLGYGTDTQYF.

The chain links TRBV7-9 to TRBJ1-6; D gene uncertain. This CDR3 contains 12 residues. V gave up 1 base and J gave up 10 bases, with 5 bases separating them. Germline CDR1 reads SEHNR; CDR2 reads FQNEAQ (reference sequence). CDR3 in amino acids: CASSLGSSPLHF. CDR3 nucleotides: TGTGCCAGCAGCTTAGGAAGCTCACCCCTCCACTTT.

This clonotype has only a few counts. This chain connects TRBV4-1 to TRBJ1-5; D uncertain. The CDR3 spans 15 residues. V lost 2 bases and J 5 bases, leaving 13 bases between the germline ends. Germline CDR1 MGHRA, CDR2 YSYEKL. The CDR3 region has the DNA TGCGCCAGCAGCCAATTTGGCAGCCCAGATCAGCCCCAGCATTTT. Protein sequence: CASSQFGSPDQPQHF.

In this sample, this clonotype turned up many times. The chain couples TRBV13 to TRBJ2-5, with TRBD1 identical over 7 bases. After removal of 5 bases from V and 1 base from J, the junction contained 4 bases not matched to a gene. Germline CDR1 and CDR2: PRHDT and FYEKMQ (reference sequence). This CDR3 contains 14 residues. The CDR3 DNA is TGTGCCAGCAGCGACAGGGCAGGCCAAGAGACCCAGTACTTC. Its protein is CASSDRAGQETQYF. Looking up the rest from reference TRBV13 and TRBJ2-5 gives the full variable domain: AAGVIQSPRHLIKEKRETATLKCYPIPRHDTVYWYQQGPGQDPQFLISFYEKMQSDKGSIPDRFSAQQFSDYHSELNMSSLELGDSALYFCASSDRAGQETQYFGPGTRLLVL.

The sample holds many counts of this clonotype. The rearrangement uses TRBV7-2 and TRBJ2-3; the D is unclear. CDR3 length: 13 amino acids. V was shortened by 1 base and J by 10 bases, with 12 bases between the two germline ends. Germline V gene sequence: CDR1 SGHTA, CDR2 FQGNSA. The CDR3 nucleotides read TGTGCCAGCAGCTTAGTCGGCGGCCGGGCGCAGTATTTT. Translation gives CASSLVGGRAQYF.

The sample holds a few counts of this clonotype. The chain is built from TRBV12-3 or TRBV12-4 and TRBJ2-2; D may be TRBD1 (6 bases). The CDR3 contains 12 residues. Trimming removed 5 bases from V and 5 bases from J, with 6 bases in between. The CDR3 region is CASSQGTGELFF. CDR3 bases: TGTGCCAGCAGTCAGGGGACCGGGGAGCTGTTTTTT.

The V gene is TRBV27, the J gene TRBJ2-6, with D unresolved. Germline assignment: CDR1 MNHEY and CDR2 SMNVEV (reference sequence). Deletions cut 7 bases from V and 4 bases from J, with 8 bases between. The CDR3 totals 13 residues. CDR3 sequence: CASTRWGANVLTF. The CDR3 nucleotides read TGTGCCAGCACCCGGTGGGGGGCCAACGTCCTGACTTTC.

This clonotype was recorded many times. The CDR3 DNA reads as TGCAGTGCTAGCCCTTTGGCGGGAGAGACCCAGTACTTC. Its protein is CSASPLAGETQYF. This chain joins TRBV20-1 and TRBJ2-5, with D possibly being TRBD2 (5 bases). Germline V gene data show CDR1 as DFQATT and CDR2 as SNEGSKA (reference sequence). Trimming removed 3 bases from V and 4 bases from J, with 12 bases in between. The CDR3 length is 13 residues.

This chain uses TRBV3-1 with TRBJ2-3, with D tentatively TRBD2 (5 bases). Trimming left V 0 bases short and J 2 bases short, with 12 bases between. Germline-derived CDR1 and CDR2 are LGHDT and YNNKEL (reference sequence). This CDR3 region has 16 residues. The CDR3 spells CASSQDRAGVTDTQYF. The CDR3, as DNA: TGTGCCAGCAGCCAAGATAGGGCGGGCGTCACAGATACGCAGTATTTT.

This clonotype has a count of ten or more. The chain joins TRBV29-1 to TRBJ2-7; the match to TRBD2 covers 8 bases. The length of the CDR3 is 12 residues. V shed 4 bases and J 2 bases; nucleotides not matched to a gene: 1. CDR1 is SQVTM and CDR2 is ANQGSEA in the germline V gene. CDR3 sequence: CSVAAGAYEQYF. DNA of the CDR3: TGCAGCGTTGCAGCGGGGGCCTACGAGCAGTACTTC.

This clonotype has a handful of counts. The chain joins TRBV7-9 to TRBJ1-6; D is perhaps TRBD1 (5 bases). The V end was cut by 5 bases, the J end by 10 bases, with 18 bases between. The CDR3 covers 15 residues. The V gene's germline CDR1 is SEHNR and CDR2 FQNEAQ (reference sequence). CDR3 region: CASSDRRGVGSPLHF. Written as DNA, the CDR3 is TGTGCCAGCAGCGATCGGAGGGGAGTTGGGTCACCCCTCCACTTT.

Written as DNA, the CDR3 is TGCGCCAGCAGCCAAGGTCCCGCGGACCACAATCAGCCCCAGCATTTT. The encoded protein is CASSQGPADHNQPQHF. The chain links TRBV4-1 to TRBJ1-5; D unclear. The CDR3 is made up of 16 amino acids. CDR1 and CDR2 (germline): MGHRA, YSYEKL. V was shortened by 1 base and J by 3 bases, with 13 bases between the two germline ends.

This clonotype has a handful of counts. The V gene is TRBV13, the J gene TRBJ1-1; maybe TRBD1 (5 bases). CDR1 and CDR2 from the germline V gene are PRHDT and FYEKMQ (reference sequence). The V gene lost 5 bases and the J gene lost 1 base, with 14 bases spanning the gap. The CDR3 has 15 residues. The DNA for the CDR3 is TGTGCCAGCAGCCGAGACTCAAGGGGGAACACTGAAGCTTTCTTT. Its translation is CASSRDSRGNTEAFF. Variable domain in full (rest from reference TRBV13 and TRBJ1-1): AAGVIQSPRHLIKEKRETATLKCYPIPRHDTVYWYQQGPGQDPQFLISFYEKMQSDKGSIPDRFSAQQFSDYHSELNMSSLELGDSALYFCASSRDSRGNTEAFFGQGTRLTVV.

This clonotype has at least ten counts. V and J are TRBV24-1 and TRBJ1-3; TRBD1 might be the D (5 bases). Germline CDR1 is KGHDR and CDR2 is SFDVKD. V was cut by 9 bases and J by 0 bases, with 8 bases left in between. This CDR3 has 13 amino acids. The CDR3, as DNA: TGTGCCACCTCGCAGGGCTCTGGAAACACCATATATTTT. This gives the protein CATSQGSGNTIYF.

The chain joins TRBV20-1 to TRBJ2-5, with TRBD2 matching over 13 bases. Losses at the gene ends were 6 bases for V and 8 bases for J; bases not matched to a gene: 6. This CDR3 comprises 13 residues. In germline, CDR1 is DFQATT, CDR2 SNEGSKA (reference sequence). The CDR3 nucleotides are TGCAGTGCAGGACTAGCGGGAGTCCCAACCCAGTACTTC. Translation gives CSAGLAGVPTQYF.

The chain combines TRBV2 with TRBJ1-1, with a possible D match to TRBD1 (5 bases). Trimming pared 4 bases from V and 7 bases from J, leaving 10 bases between. CDR3 length: 12 residues. Germline loops: CDR1 SNHLY, CDR2 FYNNEI. The chain's CDR3 is CASSAQGYEAFF. The CDR3 bases are TGTGCCAGCAGTGCCCAGGGATATGAAGCTTTCTTT. The full variable domain, with the rest looked up from reference TRBV2 and TRBJ1-1, is EPEVTQTPSHQVTQMGQEVILRCVPISNHLYFYWYRQILGQKVEFLVSFYNNEISEKSEIFDDQFSVERPDGSNFTLKIRSTKLEDSAMYFCASSAQGYEAFFGQGTRLTVV.

This clonotype was picked up one time. This sequence joins TRBV10-3 and TRBJ1-1, with a weak D call TRBD1 (5 bases). Germline-derived CDR1 and CDR2 are ENHRY and SYGVKD. Trimming removed 2 bases from V and 2 bases from J, with 9 bases in between. This CDR3 region has 14 residues. The CDR3 DNA reads TGTGCCATCAGTGAGGACAGACTTAACACTGAAGCTTTCTTT. This sequence encodes CAISEDRLNTEAFF.

The chain carries TRBV5-8 and TRBJ2-1; D may be TRBD1 (6 bases). The CDR3 is made up of 14 amino acids. The V and J ends lost 4 bases and 9 bases respectively, with 17 bases between them. Germline values: CDR1 SGHTS, CDR2 YDEGEE. DNA for the CDR3: TGTGCCAGCAGCCTCAGGACAGCAGCAGTTGAGCAGTTCTTC. It codes for CASSLRTAAVEQFF.